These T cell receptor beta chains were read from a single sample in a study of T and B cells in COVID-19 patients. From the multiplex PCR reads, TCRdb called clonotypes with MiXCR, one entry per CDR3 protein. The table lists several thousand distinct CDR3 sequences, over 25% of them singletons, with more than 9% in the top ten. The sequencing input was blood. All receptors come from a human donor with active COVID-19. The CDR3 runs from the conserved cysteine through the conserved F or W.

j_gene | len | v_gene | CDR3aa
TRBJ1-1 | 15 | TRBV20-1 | CSARPHRGRNTEAFF
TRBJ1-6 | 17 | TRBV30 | CAWSVRGPSSYNSPLHF
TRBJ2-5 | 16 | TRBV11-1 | CASSQNTGTVQETQYF
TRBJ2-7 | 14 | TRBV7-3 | CASSSDRWKREQYF
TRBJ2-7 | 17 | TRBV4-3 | CASSQRTSGITSYEQYF
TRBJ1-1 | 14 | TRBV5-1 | CASSREWVGTEAFF
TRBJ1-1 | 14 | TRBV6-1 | CASSGIQGAAEAFF
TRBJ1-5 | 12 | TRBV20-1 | CSADRGNQPQHF
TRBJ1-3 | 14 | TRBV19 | CASEDFSSGNTIYF
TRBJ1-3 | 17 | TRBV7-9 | CASSQFADRGSGNTIYF
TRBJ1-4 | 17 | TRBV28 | CASSSGQGAIIGEKLFF
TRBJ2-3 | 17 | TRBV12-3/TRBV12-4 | CASSPRTSGGHGDTQYF
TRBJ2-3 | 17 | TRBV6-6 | CASSYVRSGSGTDTQYF
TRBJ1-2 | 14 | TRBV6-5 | CASRQQGTNYGYTF
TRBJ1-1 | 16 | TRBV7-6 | CASSQVPSSVLTRAFF
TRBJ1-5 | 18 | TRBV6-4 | CASSDAGRRLNSNQPQHF
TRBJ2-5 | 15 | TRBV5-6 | CASSPGTGLRETQYF
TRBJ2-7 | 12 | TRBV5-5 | CASSSPGHEQYF
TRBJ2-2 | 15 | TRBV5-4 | CASSLVSTNTGELFF
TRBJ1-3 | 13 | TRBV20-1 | CSATGTAGNTIYF
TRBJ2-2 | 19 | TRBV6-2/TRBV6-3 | CASSYPPHRQGVGTGELFF
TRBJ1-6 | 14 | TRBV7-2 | CASKLQGANSPFHF
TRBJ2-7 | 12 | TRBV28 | CASSLSRYEQYF
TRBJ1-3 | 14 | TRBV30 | CAWEATGAGNTIYF
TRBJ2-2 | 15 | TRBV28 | CASSSAGEGTGELFF
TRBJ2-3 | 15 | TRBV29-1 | CSVGTSGAGTDTQYF
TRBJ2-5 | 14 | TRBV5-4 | CASSFSYSQETQYF
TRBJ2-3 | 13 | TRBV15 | CATSRDLTILPDF
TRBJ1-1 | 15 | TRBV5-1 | CASSLDGSMNTEAFF
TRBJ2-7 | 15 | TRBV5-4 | CASSLGTAESYEQYF
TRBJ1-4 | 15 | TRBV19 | CASNNRGRNNEKLFF
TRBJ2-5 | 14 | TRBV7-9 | CASSLNGEGETQYF
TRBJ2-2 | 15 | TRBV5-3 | CASSEDRGRPGELFF
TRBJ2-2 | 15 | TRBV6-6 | CATAETGLNTGELFF
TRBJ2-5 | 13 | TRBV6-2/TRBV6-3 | CASTKDLEETQYF
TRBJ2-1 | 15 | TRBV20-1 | CSLTGGRGGGNEQFF
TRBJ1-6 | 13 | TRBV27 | CASSRDYNSPLHF
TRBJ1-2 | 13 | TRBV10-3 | CAISEGGDPGYTF
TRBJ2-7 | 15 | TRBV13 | CASSPLAGSSYEQYF
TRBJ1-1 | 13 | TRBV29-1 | CSVEGSGRAGAFF
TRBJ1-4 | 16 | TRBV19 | CASSIGRTATNEKLFF
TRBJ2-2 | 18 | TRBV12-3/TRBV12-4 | CASSPPGLAGPNTGELFF
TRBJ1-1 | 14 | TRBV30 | CAWARQGRNTEAFF
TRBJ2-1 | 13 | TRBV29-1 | CSVETGGQETQFF
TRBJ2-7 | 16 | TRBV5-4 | CASSSRVGMKTYEQYF
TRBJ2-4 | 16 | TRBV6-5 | CASSYSSSGVQNIQYF
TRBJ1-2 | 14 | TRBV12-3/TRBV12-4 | CASTGDRGLSGYTF
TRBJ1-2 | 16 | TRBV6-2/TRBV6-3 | CASSHQPLGQGGGYTF
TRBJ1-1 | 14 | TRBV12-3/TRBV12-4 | CASSLAMINTEAFF
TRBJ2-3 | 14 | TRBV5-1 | CASSETGVADTQYF
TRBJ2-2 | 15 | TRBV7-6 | CASSLEAENTGELFF
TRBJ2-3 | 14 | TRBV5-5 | CASLVGSSTDTQYF
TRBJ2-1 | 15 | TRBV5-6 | CASSFLDRAYNEQFF
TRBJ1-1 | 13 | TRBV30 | CAWSNGGRGEAFF